Following are 24 T cell receptor beta chains from one sample sequenced in a study of stem cell transplantation in POMP-related autoinflammatory disease. Only in-frame clones appear in the TCRdb table, and some are missing; sequencing was by immunoSEQ multiplex PCR. The sample has some 68,000 clones, approximately 91% seen once. Sequencing was performed on CD4+ T cells from PBMCs, taken after stem cell transplantation. The source is a human patient with POMP-related autoinflammation and immune dysregulation (PRAID). Among the T cells, some may be from the graft donor.

This chain connects TRBV20-1 to TRBJ1-6; D gene uncertain. Germline-derived CDR1 and CDR2 are DFQATT and SNEGSKA (reference sequence). This CDR3 region has 15 residues. Trimming took off 3 bases at V and 6 bases at J, with 15 bases between the two ends. The CDR3 region is CSASQLQRVNSPLHF. CDR3 DNA: TGCAGTGCTAGTCAACTACAGAGGGTTAATTCACCCCTCCACTTT.

CDR3 nucleotide sequence: TGTGCCAGCAGTTTATCGGGGGGACTAGCGAGAATCACAGATACGCAGTATTTT. Amino acid sequence: CASSLSGGLARITDTQYF. This rearrangement joins TRBV27 to TRBJ2-3; TRBD2 aligns across 10 bases. The J segment lost 2 bases and the V segment lost 0 bases, leaving 8 bases of the junction unmatched. Germline CDR1 reads MNHEY; CDR2 reads SMNVEV (reference sequence). The CDR3 totals 18 residues.

The chain carries TRBV6-5 and TRBJ1-2, with D perhaps TRBD1 (6 bases). The V and J ends lost 5 bases and 5 bases respectively, with 15 bases between them. Per germline, CDR1 MNHEY and CDR2 SVGAGI. This CDR3 is 14 amino acids long. CDR3 nucleotide sequence: TGTGCCAGCAGTACCCCGACAGGTACTTATGGCTACACCTTC. Protein product: CASSTPTGTYGYTF.

The V and J genes are TRBV12-3 or TRBV12-4 and TRBJ2-7, with D unresolved. The CDR3 is 11 amino acids. V lost 0 bases to trimming and J lost 5 bases, with 2 bases between them. The CDR3 region is CASSLAHEQYF. Here the CDR3 DNA reads TGTGCCAGCAGTTTAGCCCACGAGCAGTACTTC.

The chain couples TRBV6-5 to TRBJ1-2; possible D gene TRBD1, 6 bases. The V gene lost 7 bases and the J gene lost 4 bases, with 19 bases spanning the gap. Germline V gene lookup returns CDR1 MNHEY and CDR2 SVGAGI. The CDR3 contains 15 residues. CDR3 sequence: CASNRDNWGAYGYTF. CDR3 bases: TGTGCCAGCAACAGGGACAATTGGGGGGCCTATGGCTACACCTTC.

The chain employs TRBV11-2 and TRBJ1-1; tentatively, D is TRBD1 (6 bases). The ends were cut back, 5 bases at V and 4 bases at J, with 11 bases in the middle. CDR3 length equals 13 residues. Germline CDR1 reads SGHAT; CDR2 reads FQNNGV. The CDR3 here is CASSQDSFTEAFF. In DNA form, the CDR3 reads TGTGCCAGCAGCCAGGACAGTTTCACTGAAGCTTTCTTT.

The genes are TRBV7-2 and TRBJ2-2; D might be TRBD2 (5 bases). The CDR3 is 12 residues long. Trimming took 1 base from V and 14 from J, leaving 11 bases between them. The germline V gene has CDR1 SGHTA and CDR2 FQGNSA. The CDR3 protein is CASSLEGVILFF. In DNA, the CDR3 is TGTGCCAGCAGCTTAGAGGGAGTGATCCTGTTTTTT.

This sequence joins TRBV18 and TRBJ1-4, with D tentatively TRBD1 (6 bases). V was cut by 3 bases and J by 8 bases, with 13 bases left in between. Germline V gene lookup returns CDR1 KGHSH and CDR2 LQKENI. The CDR3 length is 14 residues. Written as DNA, the CDR3 is TGTGCCAGCTCACCTCGCGGGGGCGACGAAAAACTGTTTTTT. Translating it yields CASSPRGGDEKLFF.

The J gene is TRBJ2-1, the V gene TRBV3-1 (or the pseudogene TRBV3-2); 15 bases are a match to TRBD2. V lost 4 bases, J lost 0 bases, and 1 base stayed unmatched. Germline CDR1 and CDR2: LGHDT and YNNKEL (reference sequence). The CDR3 is 17 residues long. CDR3 bases: TGTGCCAGCAGCCGGGGACTAGCGGGGGGCTCCTACAATGAGCAGTTCTTC. Translation gives CASSRGLAGGSYNEQFF.

V gene TRBV28 combines with J gene TRBJ2-1; 11 bases line up with TRBD1. Germline V gene sequence: CDR1 MDHEN, CDR2 SYDVKM. Trimming cost V 4 bases and J 6 bases; bases outside gene matches: 5. CDR3 length: 15 residues. The CDR3 here is CASSSGGQGVNEQFF. CDR3 sequence (DNA): TGTGCCAGCAGTTCGGGGGGACAGGGGGTCAATGAGCAGTTCTTC.

CDR3 bases: TGTGCCAGCAGCCAACTGTTACTAGCGGGGAACAATGAGCAGTTCTTC. Translated, it gives CASSQLLLAGNNEQFF. V is TRBV4-2 and J is TRBJ2-1, with 10 positions matching TRBD2. The J segment lost 5 bases and the V segment lost 2 bases, leaving 6 bases of the junction unmatched. The CDR3 loop spans 16 amino acids. CDR1 and CDR2 (germline): LGHNA, YNFKEQ.

The chain recombines TRBV7-4 with TRBJ2-7; no definite D call. The CDR3 has 11 residues. Germline CDR1 reads SGHVT; CDR2 reads SQSDAQ. V lost 5 bases, J lost 5 bases, and 7 bases lay in between. CDR3 residues: CASSRQHEQYV. The CDR3 DNA is TGTGCCAGCAGCCGCCAGCACGAGCAGTACGTC.

The J gene is TRBJ2-5, the V gene TRBV19, with 10 nucleotides matching TRBD1. CDR3 length equals 17 residues. In germline, CDR1 is LNHDA, CDR2 SQIVND (reference sequence). The V gene end was trimmed by 1 base and the J gene end by 7 bases; junction bases not matched to a gene: 12. The CDR3 sequence is CASSIAGQGTIQGTQYF. The CDR3 nucleotides read TGTGCCAGTAGTATAGCGGGACAGGGGACGATTCAGGGGACCCAGTACTTC.

The rearrangement uses TRBV28 and TRBJ2-3; D uncertain. CDR3 length: 16 amino acids. Looked up from germline, CDR1 is MDHEN and CDR2 is SYDVKM. Trimming stripped 3 bases from V and 6 bases from J, with 19 bases between. CDR3 sequence reads: CASSFGVGTLVDTQYF. The CDR3 DNA reads TGTGCCAGCAGTTTTGGGGTCGGCACACTTGTTGATACGCAGTATTTT.

The gene calls are TRBV15 and TRBJ1-2; unclear D gene. Germline V gene sequence: CDR1 LNHNV, CDR2 YYDKDF (reference sequence). The CDR3 extends over 15 amino acids. V was trimmed by 0 bases and J by 7 bases, leaving 15 bases between them. This CDR3 reads CATSRDLARHRGYTF. In DNA form, the CDR3 reads TGTGCCACCAGCAGAGATTTGGCGAGACACCGTGGCTACACCTTC.

The genes are TRBV18 and TRBJ2-3; TRBD2 matches at 9 bases. V lost 8 bases, J lost 4 bases, and 10 bases stayed unmatched. The CDR3 is 15 amino acids. Per germline, CDR1 KGHSH and CDR2 LQKENI. CDR3 loop: CASRMVAGVSDTQYF. CDR3 coding DNA: TGTGCCAGCCGTATGGTAGCGGGAGTGTCAGATACGCAGTATTTT.

The chain has TRBV3-1 (or the pseudogene TRBV3-2) and TRBJ1-1, with 8 bases identical to TRBD1. From germline, CDR1 is LGHDT and CDR2 YNNKEL (reference sequence). This CDR3 is 14 amino acids long. V lost 5 bases, J lost 4 bases, and 6 bases stayed unmatched. The CDR3 DNA reads as TGTGCCAGCAGCTATGGACAGGGAGGCACTGAAGCTTTCTTT. This encodes CASSYGQGGTEAFF.

The rearrangement joins TRBV28 to TRBJ1-6, with D hard to call. From germline, CDR1 is MDHEN and CDR2 SYDVKM. This CDR3 is built from 13 residues. The V end lost 2 bases, the J end lost 10 bases, and 9 bases lay between the germline ends. CDR3 nucleotide sequence: TGTGCCAGCAGTTTAGGGCAGCTCTCACCCCTCCACTTT. Translated: CASSLGQLSPLHF.

The chain has TRBV6-2 or TRBV6-3 and TRBJ1-1; D remains unclear. The CDR3 consists of 13 residues. The V end lost 3 bases, the J end lost 0 bases, and 5 bases lay between the germline ends. In germline, CDR1 is MNHEY, CDR2 SVGEGT. The CDR3 region is CASSYRLNTEAFF. The CDR3 DNA follows: TGTGCCAGCAGTTATCGTCTGAACACTGAAGCTTTCTTT.

This chain links TRBV5-1 with TRBJ1-4; tentative D call: TRBD1 (5 bases). V shed 7 bases and J shed 0 bases, with 13 bases lying between them. The CDR3 has 15 amino acids. Germline V gene sequence: CDR1 SGHRS, CDR2 YFSETQ. In nucleotides, the CDR3 is TGCGCCAGCGGGGAGGGGTTCCCAACTAATGAAAAACTGTTTTTT. Encoded protein: CASGEGFPTNEKLFF.

The V gene is TRBV6-2 or TRBV6-3, the J gene TRBJ1-5; TRBD1 matches at 10 bases. The ends lost 6 bases at V and 2 bases at J; junction bases unmatched: 4. Germline lookup yields CDR1 MNHEY and CDR2 SVGEGT. The CDR3 spans 15 residues. Here the CDR3 reads CASSWTGGGNQPQHF. CDR3 in DNA: TGTGCCAGCAGCTGGACAGGGGGAGGCAATCAGCCCCAGCATTTT.

This chain links TRBV27 with TRBJ2-2; TRBD1 is a possible D gene (6 bases). V lost 0 bases and J 0 bases, leaving 8 bases between the germline ends. Germline V gives CDR1 MNHEY, CDR2 SMNVEV (reference sequence). This CDR3 comprises 16 residues. The CDR3 loop is CASSLSGTSNTGELFF. CDR3 nucleotides: TGTGCCAGCAGTTTATCAGGGACATCGAACACCGGGGAGCTGTTTTTT.

This sequence joins TRBV13 and TRBJ2-1, with 9 bases identical to TRBD2. This CDR3 is 16 amino acids long. The germline CDR1 and CDR2 sequences are PRHDT and FYEKMQ (reference sequence). V lost 5 bases to trimming and J lost 9 bases; unmatched junction nucleotides: 14. CDR3 sequence reads: CASSPREVAGASEQFF. The CDR3 DNA sequence: TGTGCCAGCAGCCCCCGGGAAGTAGCGGGAGCCAGTGAGCAGTTCTTC.

The sample holds one count of this clone. The J gene is TRBJ1-6, the V gene TRBV3-1 (or the pseudogene TRBV3-2); TRBD1 aligns across 9 bases. The J segment lost 10 bases and the V segment lost 5 bases, leaving 3 bases of the junction unmatched. CDR1 LGHDT and CDR2 YNNKEL come from the germline V gene (reference sequence). The CDR3 totals 13 residues. The CDR3 here is CASSGTGSSPLHF. DNA for the CDR3: TGTGCCAGCAGCGGGACAGGGTCATCACCCCTCCACTTT.